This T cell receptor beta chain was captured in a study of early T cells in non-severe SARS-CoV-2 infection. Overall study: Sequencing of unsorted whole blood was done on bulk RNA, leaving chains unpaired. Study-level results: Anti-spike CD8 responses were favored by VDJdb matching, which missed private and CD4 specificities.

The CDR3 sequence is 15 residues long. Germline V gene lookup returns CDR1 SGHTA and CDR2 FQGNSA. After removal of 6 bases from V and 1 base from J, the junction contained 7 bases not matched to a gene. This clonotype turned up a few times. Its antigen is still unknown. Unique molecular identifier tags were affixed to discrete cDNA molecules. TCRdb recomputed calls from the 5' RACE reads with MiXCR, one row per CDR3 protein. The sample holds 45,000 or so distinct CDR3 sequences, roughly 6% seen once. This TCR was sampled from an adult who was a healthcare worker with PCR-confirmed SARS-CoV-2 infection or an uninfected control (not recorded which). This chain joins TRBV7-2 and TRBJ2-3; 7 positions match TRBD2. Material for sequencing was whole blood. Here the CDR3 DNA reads TGTGCCAGCAGTCGAGAGCGGGGCCGCACAGATACGCAGTATTTT. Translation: CASSRERGRTDTQYF.